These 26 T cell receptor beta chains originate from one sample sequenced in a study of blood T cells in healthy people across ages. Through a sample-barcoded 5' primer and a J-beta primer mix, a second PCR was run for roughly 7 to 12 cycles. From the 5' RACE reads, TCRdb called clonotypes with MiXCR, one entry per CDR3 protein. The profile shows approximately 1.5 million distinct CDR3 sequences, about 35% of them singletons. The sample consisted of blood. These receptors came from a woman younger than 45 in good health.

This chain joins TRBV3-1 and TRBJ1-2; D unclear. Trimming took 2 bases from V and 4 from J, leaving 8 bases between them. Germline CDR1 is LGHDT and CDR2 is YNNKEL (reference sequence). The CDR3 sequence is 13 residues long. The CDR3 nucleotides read TGTGCCAGCAGCCAACACGGAGTCTATGGCTACACCTTC. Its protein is CASSQHGVYGYTF. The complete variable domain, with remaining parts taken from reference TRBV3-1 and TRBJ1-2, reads DTAVSQTPKYLVTQMGNDKSIKCEQNLGHDTMYWYKQDSKKFLKIMFSYNNKELIINETVPNRFSPKSPDKAHLNLHINSLELGDSAVYFCASSQHGVYGYTFGSGTRLTVV.

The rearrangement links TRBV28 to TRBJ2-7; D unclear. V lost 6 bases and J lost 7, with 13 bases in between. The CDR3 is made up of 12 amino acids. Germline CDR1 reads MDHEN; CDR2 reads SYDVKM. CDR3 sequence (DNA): TGTGCCAGCAGGCCTCCCTACGAAGAGCAGTACTTC. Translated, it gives CASRPPYEEQYF.

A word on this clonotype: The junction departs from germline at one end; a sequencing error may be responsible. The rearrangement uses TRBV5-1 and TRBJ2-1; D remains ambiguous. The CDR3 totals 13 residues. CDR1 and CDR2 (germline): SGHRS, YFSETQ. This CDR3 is CASSADPYNEQLF. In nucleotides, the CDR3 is TGCGCCAGCAGTGCTGACCCCTACAATGAGCAGCTCTTC.

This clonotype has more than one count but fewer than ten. The CDR3 nucleotides are TGCGCCAGCAGCCCAAGACCAGGGGGCCGCTATGGCTACACCTTC. Its protein is CASSPRPGGRYGYTF. The chain is built from TRBV5-1 and TRBJ1-2; 8 positions match TRBD1. V trimming: 4 bases; J trimming: 4 bases; junction bases outside the gene matches: 9. The CDR3 length is 15 residues. CDR1 and CDR2 from the germline V gene are SGHRS and YFSETQ.

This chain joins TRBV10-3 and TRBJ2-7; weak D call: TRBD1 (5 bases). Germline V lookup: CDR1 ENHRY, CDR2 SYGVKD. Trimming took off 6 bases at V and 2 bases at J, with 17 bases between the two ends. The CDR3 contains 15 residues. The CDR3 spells CAIRGRWGRPYEQYF. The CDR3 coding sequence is TGTGCCATCAGGGGGCGATGGGGCCGACCCTACGAGCAGTACTTC.

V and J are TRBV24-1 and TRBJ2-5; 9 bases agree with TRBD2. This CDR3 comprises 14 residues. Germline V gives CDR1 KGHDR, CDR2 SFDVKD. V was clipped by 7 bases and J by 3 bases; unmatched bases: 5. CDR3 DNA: TGTGCCACCAGCGAAGCGGGGGGCAAAGAGACCCAGTACTTC. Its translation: CATSEAGGKETQYF.

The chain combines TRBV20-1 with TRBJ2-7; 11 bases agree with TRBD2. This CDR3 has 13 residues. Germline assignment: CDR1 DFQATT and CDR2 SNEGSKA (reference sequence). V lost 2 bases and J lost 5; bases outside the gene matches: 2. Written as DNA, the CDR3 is TGCAGTGCTAGACGGACTAGCGGGCACGAGCAGTACTTC. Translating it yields CSARRTSGHEQYF.

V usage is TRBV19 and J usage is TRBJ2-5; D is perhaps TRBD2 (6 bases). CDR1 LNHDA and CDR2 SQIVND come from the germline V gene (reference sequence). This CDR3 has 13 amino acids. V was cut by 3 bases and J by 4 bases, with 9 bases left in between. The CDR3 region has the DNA TGTGCCAGTAGTATGTGGCGGGGAGAGACCCAGTACTTC. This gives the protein CASSMWRGETQYF.

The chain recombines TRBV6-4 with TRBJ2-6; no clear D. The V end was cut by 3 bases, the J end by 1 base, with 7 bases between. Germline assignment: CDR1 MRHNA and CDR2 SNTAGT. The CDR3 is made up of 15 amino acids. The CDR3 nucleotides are TGTGCCAGCAGTGATACGGATTCTGGGGCCAACGTCCTGACTTTC. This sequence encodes CASSDTDSGANVLTF.

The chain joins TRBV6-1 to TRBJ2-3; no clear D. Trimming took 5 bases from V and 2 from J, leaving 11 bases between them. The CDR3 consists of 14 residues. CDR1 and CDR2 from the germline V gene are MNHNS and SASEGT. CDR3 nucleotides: TGTGCCAGCAGTTTGCGACCACACACAGATACGCAGTATTTT. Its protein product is CASSLRPHTDTQYF.

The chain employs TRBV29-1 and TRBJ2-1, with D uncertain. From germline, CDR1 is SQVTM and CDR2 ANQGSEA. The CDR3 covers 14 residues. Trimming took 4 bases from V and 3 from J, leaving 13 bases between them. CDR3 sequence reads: CSVAYSTYYNEQFF. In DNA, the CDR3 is TGCAGCGTTGCCTACAGCACCTACTACAATGAGCAGTTCTTC.

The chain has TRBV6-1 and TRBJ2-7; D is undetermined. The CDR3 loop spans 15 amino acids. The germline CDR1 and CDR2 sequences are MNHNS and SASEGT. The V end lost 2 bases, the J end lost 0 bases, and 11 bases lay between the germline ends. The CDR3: CASSEYHLSSYEQYF. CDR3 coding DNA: TGTGCCAGCAGTGAATACCACTTGAGCTCCTACGAGCAGTACTTC.

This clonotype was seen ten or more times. CDR3 sequence: CASSSSELANTQYF. In nucleotides, the CDR3 is TGTGCCAGCAGCTCCTCCGAACTTGCTAATACGCAGTATTTT. V is TRBV7-2 and J is TRBJ2-3, with unresolved D. This CDR3 spans 14 amino acids. The V end was cut by 4 bases, the J end by 7 bases, with 15 bases between. Germline CDR1 SGHTA, CDR2 FQGNSA.

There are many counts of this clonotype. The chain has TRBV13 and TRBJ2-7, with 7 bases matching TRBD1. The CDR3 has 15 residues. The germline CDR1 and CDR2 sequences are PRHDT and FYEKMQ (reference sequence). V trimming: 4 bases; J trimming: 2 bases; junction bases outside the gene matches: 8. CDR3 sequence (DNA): TGTGCCAGCAGCTGGACCCGGGACAGCCCCTACGAGCAGTACTTC. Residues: CASSWTRDSPYEQYF.

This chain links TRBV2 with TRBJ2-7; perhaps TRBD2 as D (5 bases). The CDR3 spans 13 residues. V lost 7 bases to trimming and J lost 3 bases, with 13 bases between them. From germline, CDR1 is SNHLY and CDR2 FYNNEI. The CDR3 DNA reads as TGTGCCAGCAATTTCCAGGACTTCTACGAGCAGTACTTC. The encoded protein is CASNFQDFYEQYF.

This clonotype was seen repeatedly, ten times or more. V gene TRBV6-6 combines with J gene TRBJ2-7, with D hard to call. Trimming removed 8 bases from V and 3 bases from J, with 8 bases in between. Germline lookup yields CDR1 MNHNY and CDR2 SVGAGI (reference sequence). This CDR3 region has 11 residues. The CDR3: CASRLGYEQYF. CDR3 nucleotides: TGTGCCAGCCGGTTGGGCTACGAGCAGTACTTC.

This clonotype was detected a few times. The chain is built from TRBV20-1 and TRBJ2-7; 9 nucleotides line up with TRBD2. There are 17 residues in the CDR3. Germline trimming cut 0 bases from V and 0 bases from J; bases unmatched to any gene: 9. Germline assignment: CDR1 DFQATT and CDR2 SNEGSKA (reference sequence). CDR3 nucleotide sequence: TGCAGTGCTAGAGATCGGGTAGCGGGAGTTCGCTCCTACGAGCAGTACTTC. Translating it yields CSARDRVAGVRSYEQYF.

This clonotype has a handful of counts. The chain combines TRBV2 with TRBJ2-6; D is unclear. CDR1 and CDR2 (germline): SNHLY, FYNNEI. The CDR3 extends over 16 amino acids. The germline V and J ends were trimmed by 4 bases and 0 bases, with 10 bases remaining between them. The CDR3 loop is CASSADTSSGANVLTF. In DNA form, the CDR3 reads TGTGCCAGCAGTGCTGACACCAGCTCTGGGGCCAACGTCCTGACTTTC.

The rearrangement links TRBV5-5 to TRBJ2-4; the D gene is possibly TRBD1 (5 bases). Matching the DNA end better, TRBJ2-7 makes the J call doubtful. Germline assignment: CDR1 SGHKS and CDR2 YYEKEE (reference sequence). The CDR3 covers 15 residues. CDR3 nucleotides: TGTGCCAGCAGCGTACAGGTTTTTCAGCCCTACGAGCAGTACTTC. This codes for CASSVQVFQPYEQYF.

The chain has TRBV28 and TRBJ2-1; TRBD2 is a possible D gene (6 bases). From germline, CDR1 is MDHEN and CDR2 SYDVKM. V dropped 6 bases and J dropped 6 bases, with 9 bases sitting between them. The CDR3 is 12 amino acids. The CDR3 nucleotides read TGTGCCAGCAGGGGACTTCTCAATGAGCAGTTCTTC. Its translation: CASRGLLNEQFF.

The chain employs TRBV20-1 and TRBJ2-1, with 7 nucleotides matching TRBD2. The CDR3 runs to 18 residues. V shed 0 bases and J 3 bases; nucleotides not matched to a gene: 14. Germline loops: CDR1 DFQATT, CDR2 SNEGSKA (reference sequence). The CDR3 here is CSARDIPASGLYYNEQFF. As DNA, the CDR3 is TGCAGTGCTAGAGATATTCCGGCTAGCGGCCTCTACTACAATGAGCAGTTCTTC.

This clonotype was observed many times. CDR3 sequence (DNA): TGCGCCAGCAGCCAAGGGTGGCTAGCGGTCAATGAGCAGTTCTTC. Its protein is CASSQGWLAVNEQFF. The J gene is TRBJ2-1, the V gene TRBV4-1, with 7 bases aligning to TRBD2. The CDR3 loop spans 15 amino acids. In germline, CDR1 is MGHRA, CDR2 YSYEKL. J was trimmed by 6 bases and V by 1 base; bases with no gene match: 6.

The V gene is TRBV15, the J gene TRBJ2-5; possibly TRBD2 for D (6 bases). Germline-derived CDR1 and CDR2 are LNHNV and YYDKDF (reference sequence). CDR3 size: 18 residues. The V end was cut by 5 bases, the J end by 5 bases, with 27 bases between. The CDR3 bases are TGTGCCACCAGCGCCAGGGCGGCTAGCGTGTCCTCCTGGGAGACCCAGTACTTC. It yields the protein CATSARAASVSSWETQYF. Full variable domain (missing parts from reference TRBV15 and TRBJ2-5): DAMVIQNPRYQVTQFGKPVTLSCSQTLNHNVMYWYQQKSSQAPKLLFHYYDKDFNNEADTPDNFQSRRPNTSFCFLDIRSPGLGDTAMYLCATSARAASVSSWETQYFGPGTRLLVL.

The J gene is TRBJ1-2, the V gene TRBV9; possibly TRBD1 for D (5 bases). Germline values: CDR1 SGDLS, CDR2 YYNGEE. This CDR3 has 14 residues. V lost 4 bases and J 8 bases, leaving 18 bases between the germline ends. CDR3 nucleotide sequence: TGTGCCAGCAGCCCGGAAAATAGGGGTTGGGGCTACACCTTC. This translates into CASSPENRGWGYTF.

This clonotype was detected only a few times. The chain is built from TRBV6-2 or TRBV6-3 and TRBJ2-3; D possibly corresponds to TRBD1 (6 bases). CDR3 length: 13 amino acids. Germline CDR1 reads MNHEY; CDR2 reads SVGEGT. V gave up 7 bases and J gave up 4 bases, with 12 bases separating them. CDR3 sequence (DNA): TGTGCCAGCACCCGGGACAACTCAGATACGCAGTATTTT. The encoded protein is CASTRDNSDTQYF.

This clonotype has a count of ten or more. The CDR3, as DNA: TGTGCCAGCAGCCAAGGAGCCGGGGAGGCCTACAATGAGCAGTTCTTC. It is translated as CASSQGAGEAYNEQFF. This chain uses TRBV4-2 with TRBJ2-1, with D perhaps TRBD2 (6 bases). Trimming took 1 base from V and 2 from J, leaving 12 bases between them. The CDR3 has 16 amino acids. CDR1 and CDR2 from the germline V gene are LGHNA and YNFKEQ.